Listed here are 20 T cell receptor beta chains from one sample, sequenced in a study of a mutant IDH1 vaccine in newly diagnosed glioma. These receptors have no identified antigens. The time point: week 35, safety follow-up. Topical imiquimod accompanied each vaccine dose, which consisted of 300 ug of mutant IDH1 20-mer peptide. Assay: immunoSEQ multiplex PCR; the TCRdb copy retains only in-frame clones and omits some. Among approximately 61,000 clones listed, about four fifths were seen once. This specimen consisted of PBMCs, obtained from a glioma patient whose treatment included an IDH1 peptide vaccine. All receptors come from a middle-aged man with glioma.

In nucleotides, the CDR3 is TGTGCCAGCAGCTTGGCGGGGACCCAGTACTTC. Residues: CASSLAGTQYF. The chain recombines TRBV5-5 with TRBJ2-5; no firm D call. Germline CDR1 reads SGHKS; CDR2 reads YYEKEE (reference sequence). The length of the CDR3 is 11 residues. With 0 bases removed from V and 7 bases from J, the gap between germline ends came to 4 bases.

The V call is TRBV12-5, the J call TRBJ2-7; D is uncertain. V dropped 0 bases and J dropped 0 bases, with 9 bases sitting between them. CDR3 size: 15 residues. Germline-derived CDR1 and CDR2 are LGHNT and FRNRAP. The CDR3 region is CASGLVTPSSYEQYF. CDR3 sequence (DNA): TGTGCTAGTGGTTTGGTAACCCCTAGCTCCTACGAGCAGTACTTC.

This sequence joins TRBV10-2 and TRBJ1-3; D not resolved. V lost 3 bases and J 4 bases, leaving 4 bases between the germline ends. Germline loops: CDR1 WSHSY, CDR2 SAAADI. This CDR3 spans 12 amino acids. In nucleotides, the CDR3 is TGCGCCAGCAGTGAAACAGGAAACACCATATATTTT. It is translated as CASSETGNTIYF.

A single count supports this clone. Germline is not matched at one junction end, which may reflect a read error. The chain is built from TRBV6-5 and TRBJ1-1; no firm D call. Germline CDR1 and CDR2: MNHEY and SVGAGI. The CDR3 is 16 amino acids. For the CDR3, the DNA is TGTGCCAGCAGCTACTCAGTAGTTCCAGTCAACACTGAAGCTTTCTTT. Protein product: CASSYSVVPVNTEAFF.

The V gene is TRBV7-6, the J gene TRBJ2-6; D is possibly TRBD1 (6 bases). Germline V gene lookup returns CDR1 SGHVS and CDR2 FNYEAQ. The CDR3 is 19 amino acids. With 6 bases removed from V and 0 bases from J, the gap between germline ends came to 21 bases. The CDR3 bases are TGTGCCAGCAGTCTTGCCTTACCGGGACACTACTCTGGGGCCAACGTCCTGACTTTC. Its translation: CASSLALPGHYSGANVLTF. Looking up the rest from reference TRBV7-6 and TRBJ2-6 gives the full variable domain: GAGVSQSPRYKVTKRGQDVALRCDPISGHVSLYWYRQALGQGPEFLTYFNYEAQQDKSGLPNDRFSAERPEGSISTLTIQRTEQRDSAMYRCASSLALPGHYSGANVLTFGAGSRLTVL.

This chain uses TRBV5-6 with TRBJ2-7; D remains unclear. Trimming pared 1 base from V and 3 bases from J, leaving 2 bases between. CDR1 is SGHDT and CDR2 is YYEEEE in the germline V gene. CDR3 length: 11 residues. CDR3 nucleotides: TGTGCCAGCAGCTTGAACTACGAGCAGTACTTC. It codes for CASSLNYEQYF.

The chain combines TRBV11-2 with TRBJ1-1; D not certain. The germline V gene encodes CDR1 SGHAT and CDR2 FQNNGV. The CDR3 contains 12 residues. V dropped 6 bases and J dropped 8 bases, with 13 bases sitting between them. The CDR3 DNA follows: TGTGCCAGCAGGGCTTCGCCGGAGGAAGCTTTCTTT. Protein sequence: CASRASPEEAFF. The full variable domain, in which reference TRBV11-2 and TRBJ1-1 provide the parts outside the CDR3, is EAGVAQSPRYKIIEKRQSVAFWCNPISGHATLYWYQQILGQGPKLLIQFQNNGVVDDSQLPKDRFSAERLKGVDSTLKIQPAKLEDSAVYLCASRASPEEAFFGQGTRLTVV.

This sequence joins TRBV29-1 and TRBJ1-4, with D possibly matching TRBD1 (6 bases). This CDR3 region has 15 residues. V was shortened by 6 bases and J by 3 bases, with 17 bases between the two germline ends. In germline, CDR1 is SQVTM, CDR2 ANQGSEA. CDR3 region: CSVELTGTSNEKLFF. In DNA form, the CDR3 reads TGCAGCGTGGAACTCACAGGGACGTCTAATGAAAAACTGTTTTTT. Full variable domain (missing parts from reference TRBV29-1 and TRBJ1-4): SAVISQKPSRDICQRGTSLTIQCQVDSQVTMMFWYRQQPGQSLTLIATANQGSEATYESGFVIDKFPISRPNLTFSTLTVSNMSPEDSSIYLCSVELTGTSNEKLFFGSGTQLSVL.

The chain has TRBV5-4 and TRBJ2-3, with D tentatively TRBD2 (5 bases). The ends were cut back, 0 bases at V and 5 bases at J, with 22 bases in the middle. The germline V gene encodes CDR1 SGHNT and CDR2 YYREEE (reference sequence). The CDR3 runs to 18 residues. CDR3 region: CASSLEIGLRGVQDTQYF. Here the CDR3 DNA reads TGTGCCAGCAGCTTGGAGATAGGACTGAGAGGAGTTCAAGATACGCAGTATTTT.

The chain joins TRBV6-1 to TRBJ2-7; perhaps D is TRBD1 or TRBD2 (6 bases each). Trimming stripped 10 bases from V and 6 bases from J, with 16 bases between. The length of the CDR3 is 12 residues. Germline CDR1 MNHNS, CDR2 SASEGT. The DNA for the CDR3 is TGTGCCACTTTACTGGGGGGCGGCGAGCAGTACTTC. Encoded protein: CATLLGGGEQYF.

This chain links TRBV7-2 with TRBJ2-5, with D possibly being TRBD2 (9 bases). V lost 4 bases and J 1 base, leaving 13 bases between the germline ends. CDR1 is SGHTA, CDR2 FQGNSA, per germline. This CDR3 has 15 residues. This CDR3 is CASSSSGTGQETQYF. The CDR3 nucleotides read TGTGCCAGCAGCTCTAGCGGGACAGGCCAAGAGACCCAGTACTTC.

This sequence joins TRBV9 and TRBJ2-7, with D unclear. This CDR3 is built from 14 residues. V was shortened by 0 bases and J by 1 base, with 8 bases between the two germline ends. Germline CDR1 and CDR2: SGDLS and YYNGEE. CDR3 protein: CASSVDLGSYEQYF. The CDR3 nucleotides are TGTGCCAGCAGCGTAGATCTGGGTTCCTACGAGCAGTACTTC.

The gene calls are TRBV15 and TRBJ1-1, with D possibly being TRBD1 (5 bases). Germline loops: CDR1 LNHNV, CDR2 YYDKDF (reference sequence). V shed 1 base and J shed 7 bases, with 13 bases lying between them. The CDR3 is made up of 14 amino acids. The CDR3 sequence: CATSRGREGNEAFF. CDR3 DNA: TGTGCCACCAGCAGAGGCAGGGAGGGGAATGAAGCTTTCTTT.

This clone was seen a few times. Different DNA sequences within this sample yield the same CDR3. The rearrangement links TRBV5-4 to TRBJ1-2; the match to TRBD1 covers 8 bases. The CDR3 is 13 residues long. Germline V CDR1 and CDR2: SGHNT, YYREEE (reference sequence). V gave up 3 bases and J gave up 7 bases; unmatched junction bases: 5. Here the CDR3 reads CASSSPDRGGYTF. As DNA, the CDR3 is TGTGCCAGCAGCTCACCAGACAGGGGTGGCTACACCTTC.

The J gene is TRBJ1-2, the V gene TRBV6-1; 8 bases match TRBD1. CDR1 is MNHNS, CDR2 SASEGT, per germline. V was pared by 5 bases and J by 4 bases, with 6 bases of the junction left unmatched. This CDR3 is built from 14 residues. In DNA form, the CDR3 reads TGTGCCAGCAGTCCGGACAGGGAGGCCTATGGCTACACCTTC. It encodes CASSPDREAYGYTF.

The chain couples TRBV30 to TRBJ1-6; D is unresolved. V was clipped by 0 bases and J by 6 bases, with 12 bases between them. CDR3 length: 15 amino acids. Germline V CDR1 and CDR2: GTSNPN, SVGIG (reference sequence). CDR3 protein: CAWSVAGKGNSPLHF. CDR3 coding DNA: TGTGCCTGGAGTGTTGCGGGGAAGGGTAATTCACCCCTCCACTTT.

The chain uses TRBV9 and TRBJ1-3; D unresolved. V shed 7 bases and J shed 0 bases, with 11 bases lying between them. The CDR3 runs 14 residues. Germline values: CDR1 SGDLS, CDR2 YYNGEE. CDR3 protein: CASSVSDSGNTIYF. DNA of the CDR3: TGTGCCAGCTCCGTTTCAGACTCTGGAAACACCATATATTTT.

The V and J genes are TRBV5-5 and TRBJ1-5; TRBD1 aligns across 10 bases. Trimming removed 3 bases from V and 0 bases from J; junction bases left unmatched: 3. This CDR3 has 16 residues. Germline V CDR1 and CDR2: SGHKS, YYEKEE (reference sequence). In DNA form, the CDR3 reads TGTGCCAGCAGCTGGGGACAGGGGAGTAGCAATCAGCCCCAGCATTTT. Translation: CASSWGQGSSNQPQHF.

The J gene is TRBJ2-7, the V gene TRBV4-3; D might be TRBD1 or TRBD2, each matching 5 bases. The V and J ends lost 0 bases and 10 bases respectively, with 13 bases between them. Germline CDR1 and CDR2: LGHNA and YSLEER. This CDR3 is built from 13 residues. DNA for the CDR3: TGCGCCAGCAGCCAAGATCGAGGGGTCTACCAGTACTTC. It yields the protein CASSQDRGVYQYF.

Only a few counts were recorded for this clone. V gene TRBV11-2 combines with J gene TRBJ1-5; D gene uncertain. V gave up 0 bases and J gave up 3 bases, with 6 bases separating them. This CDR3 is 14 amino acids long. The germline V gene has CDR1 SGHAT and CDR2 FQNNGV. As DNA, the CDR3 is TGTGCCAGCAGCTTAGAGGGGTTCAATCAGCCCCAGCATTTT. This gives the protein CASSLEGFNQPQHF. Complete variable domain (other parts from reference TRBV11-2 and TRBJ1-5): EAGVAQSPRYKIIEKRQSVAFWCNPISGHATLYWYQQILGQGPKLLIQFQNNGVVDDSQLPKDRFSAERLKGVDSTLKIQPAKLEDSAVYLCASSLEGFNQPQHFGDGTRLSIL.